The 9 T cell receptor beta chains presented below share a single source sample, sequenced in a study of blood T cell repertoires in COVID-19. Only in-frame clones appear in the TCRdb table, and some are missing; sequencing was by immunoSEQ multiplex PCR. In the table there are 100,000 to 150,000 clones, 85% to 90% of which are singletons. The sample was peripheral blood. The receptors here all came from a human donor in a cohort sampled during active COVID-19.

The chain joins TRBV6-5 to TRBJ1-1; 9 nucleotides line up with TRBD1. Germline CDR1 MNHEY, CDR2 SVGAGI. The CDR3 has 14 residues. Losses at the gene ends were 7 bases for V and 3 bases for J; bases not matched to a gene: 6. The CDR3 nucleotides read TGTGCCAGCACCTACAGGGGGCGGGACACTGAAGCTTTCTTT. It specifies CASTYRGRDTEAFF.

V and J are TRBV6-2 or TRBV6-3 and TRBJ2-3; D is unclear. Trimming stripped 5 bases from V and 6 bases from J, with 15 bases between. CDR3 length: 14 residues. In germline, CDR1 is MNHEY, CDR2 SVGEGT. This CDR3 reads CASSLSRRMDTQYF. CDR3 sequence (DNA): TGTGCCAGCAGTCTGTCCCGGAGAATGGATACGCAGTATTTT.

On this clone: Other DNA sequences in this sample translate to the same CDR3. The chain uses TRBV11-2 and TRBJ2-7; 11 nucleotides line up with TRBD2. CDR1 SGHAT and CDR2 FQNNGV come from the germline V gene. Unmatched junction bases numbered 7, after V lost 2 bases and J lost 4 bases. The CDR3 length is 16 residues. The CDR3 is CASSLLAGGSHYEQYF. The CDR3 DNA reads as TGTGCCAGCAGCTTACTAGCGGGAGGTAGCCATTACGAGCAGTACTTC.

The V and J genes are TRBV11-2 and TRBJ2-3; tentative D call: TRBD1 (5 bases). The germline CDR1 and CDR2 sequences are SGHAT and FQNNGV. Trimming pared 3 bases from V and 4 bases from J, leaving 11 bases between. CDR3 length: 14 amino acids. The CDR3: CASSLGPSSDTQYF. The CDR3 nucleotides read TGTGCCAGCAGCTTGGGGCCATCGTCAGATACGCAGTATTTT.

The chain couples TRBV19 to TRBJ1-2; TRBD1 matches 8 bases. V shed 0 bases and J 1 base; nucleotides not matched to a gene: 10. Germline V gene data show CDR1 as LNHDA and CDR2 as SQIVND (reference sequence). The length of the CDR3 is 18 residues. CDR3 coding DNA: TGTGCCAGTAGTATAGACAGGACAGGGAACGGAATTAACTATGGCTACACCTTC. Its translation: CASSIDRTGNGINYGYTF.

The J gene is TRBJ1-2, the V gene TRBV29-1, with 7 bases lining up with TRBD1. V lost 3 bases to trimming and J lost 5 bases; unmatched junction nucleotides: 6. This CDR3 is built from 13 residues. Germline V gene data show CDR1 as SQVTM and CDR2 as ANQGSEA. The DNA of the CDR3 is TGCAGCGTTGATGCAGGGGGTTTTTATGGCTACACCTTC. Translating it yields CSVDAGGFYGYTF. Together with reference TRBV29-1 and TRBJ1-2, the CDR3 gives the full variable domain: SAVISQKPSRDICQRGTSLTIQCQVDSQVTMMFWYRQQPGQSLTLIATANQGSEATYESGFVIDKFPISRPNLTFSTLTVSNMSPEDSSIYLCSVDAGGFYGYTFGSGTRLTVV.

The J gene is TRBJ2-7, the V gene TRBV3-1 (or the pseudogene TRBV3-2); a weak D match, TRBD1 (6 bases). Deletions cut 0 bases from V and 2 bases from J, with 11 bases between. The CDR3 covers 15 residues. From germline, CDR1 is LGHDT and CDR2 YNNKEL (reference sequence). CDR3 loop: CASSQEDSATYEQYF. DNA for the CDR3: TGTGCCAGCAGCCAAGAGGACAGCGCGACCTACGAGCAGTACTTC.

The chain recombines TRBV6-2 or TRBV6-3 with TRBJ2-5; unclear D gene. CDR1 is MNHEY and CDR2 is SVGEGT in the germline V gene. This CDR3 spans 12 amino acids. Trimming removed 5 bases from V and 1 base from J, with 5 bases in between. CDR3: CASSRLQETQYF. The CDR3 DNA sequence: TGTGCCAGCAGTCGTCTCCAAGAGACCCAGTACTTC.

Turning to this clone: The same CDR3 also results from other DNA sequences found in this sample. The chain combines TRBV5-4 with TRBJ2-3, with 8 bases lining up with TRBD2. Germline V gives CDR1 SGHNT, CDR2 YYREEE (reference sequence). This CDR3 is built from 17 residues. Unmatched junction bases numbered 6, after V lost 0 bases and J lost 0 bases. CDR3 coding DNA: TGTGCCAGCAGCTTGGCTAGCGGGCGGCCTAGCACAGATACGCAGTATTTT. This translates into CASSLASGRPSTDTQYF.